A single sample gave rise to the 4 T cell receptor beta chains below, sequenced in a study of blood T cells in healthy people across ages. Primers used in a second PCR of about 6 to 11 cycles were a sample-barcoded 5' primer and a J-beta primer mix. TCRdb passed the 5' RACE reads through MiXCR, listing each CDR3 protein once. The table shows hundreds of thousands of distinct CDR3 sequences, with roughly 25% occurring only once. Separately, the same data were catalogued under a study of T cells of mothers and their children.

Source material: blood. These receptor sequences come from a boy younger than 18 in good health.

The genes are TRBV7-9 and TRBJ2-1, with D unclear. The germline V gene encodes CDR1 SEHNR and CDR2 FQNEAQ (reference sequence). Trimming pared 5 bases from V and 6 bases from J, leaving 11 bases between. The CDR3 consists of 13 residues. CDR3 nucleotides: TGTGCCAGCAGCCTCACCCCACTCAATGAGCAGTTCTTC. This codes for CASSLTPLNEQFF.

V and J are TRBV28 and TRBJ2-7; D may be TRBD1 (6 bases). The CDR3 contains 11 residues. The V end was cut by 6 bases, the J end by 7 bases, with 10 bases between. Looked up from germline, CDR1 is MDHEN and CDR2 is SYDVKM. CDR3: CASRQGWEQYF. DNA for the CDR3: TGTGCCAGCAGGCAGGGGTGGGAGCAGTACTTC.

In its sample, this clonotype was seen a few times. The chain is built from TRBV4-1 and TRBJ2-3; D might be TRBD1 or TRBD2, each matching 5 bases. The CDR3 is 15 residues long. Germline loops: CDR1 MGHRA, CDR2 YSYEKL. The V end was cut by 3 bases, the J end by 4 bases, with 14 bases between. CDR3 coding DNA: TGCGCCAGCAGCCATCGGGACCTAGCCCCAGATACGCAGTATTTT. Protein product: CASSHRDLAPDTQYF.

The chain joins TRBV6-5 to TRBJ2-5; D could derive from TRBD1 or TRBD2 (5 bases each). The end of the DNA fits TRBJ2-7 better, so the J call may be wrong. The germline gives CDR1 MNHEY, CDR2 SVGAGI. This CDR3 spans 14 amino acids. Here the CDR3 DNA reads TGTGCCAGCAGTTACTCGGGGGAAACCTACGAGCAGTACTTC. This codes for CASSYSGETYEQYF.